This T cell receptor beta chain was retrieved from a study of OX40 agonist ivuxolimab in advanced cancers. Study-level points and caveats: At doses 0.1 to 3.0 mg/kg, CD4+ and CD8+ clones expanded.

Sequencing was performed with immunoSEQ multiplex PCR; in TCRdb, only in-frame clones are kept and a portion is missing. The sample shows tens of thousands of clones, over 60% of them seen only once. Notes on this clone: The antigen is unknown.

The J segment lost 5 bases and the V segment lost 1 base, leaving 4 bases of the junction unmatched. Germline V gene data show CDR1 as MNHNS and CDR2 as SASEGT. CDR3 size: 15 residues. This chain joins TRBV6-1 and TRBJ2-2; 7 bases line up with TRBD1. The sample here was CD4+ or CD8+ T cells sorted from blood, taken in a trial of the OX40 agonist ivuxolimab. This receptor was taken from an adult with an advanced solid tumor such as melanoma, head and neck, liver or kidney cancer. CDR3 amino acids: CASSEEPGGTGELFF. The CDR3 DNA reads as TGTGCCAGCAGTGAAGAGCCAGGGGGTACCGGGGAGCTGTTTTTT.